This T cell receptor beta chain was documented in a study of identical twins. Overall study results and limits: There were fewer insertions in abundant cord blood beta clonotypes, but memory repertoires showed no such pattern. Some out-of-frame alpha sequences were shared by twins, and these showed excess low generation probability.

This clonotype appeared a few times. Its specificity is not known. TCRdb reprocessed the 5' RACE reads with MiXCR, giving one entry per CDR3 protein. The sample shows about 520,000 distinct CDR3 sequences, 20% to 25% of them seen only once. The V gene end was trimmed by 2 bases and the J gene end by 6 bases; junction bases not matched to a gene: 7. Germline CDR1 MNHEY, CDR2 SVGEGT. CDR3 length equals 15 residues. These same data were also listed under a study on T cells expressing NK-cell markers. As that report states: Underlying the TCR beta repertoires were sorted CD3+CD56+NKG2C+, CD3+CD56+NKG2C- and CD3+CD56-NKG2C+ T cells. Seropositivity for HCMV was found in seven of the eight sequenced donors, with one seronegative.

This chain joins TRBV6-2 or TRBV6-3 and TRBJ2-1, with 7 positions matching TRBD2. The TCR sequence derives from a woman younger than 35 in good health. Specimen: CD4+ T cells sorted from blood. The CDR3 DNA sequence: TGTGCCAGCAGTTACAGGGTAGCGGGCGGCAATGAGCAGTTCTTC. Amino acid sequence: CASSYRVAGGNEQFF.